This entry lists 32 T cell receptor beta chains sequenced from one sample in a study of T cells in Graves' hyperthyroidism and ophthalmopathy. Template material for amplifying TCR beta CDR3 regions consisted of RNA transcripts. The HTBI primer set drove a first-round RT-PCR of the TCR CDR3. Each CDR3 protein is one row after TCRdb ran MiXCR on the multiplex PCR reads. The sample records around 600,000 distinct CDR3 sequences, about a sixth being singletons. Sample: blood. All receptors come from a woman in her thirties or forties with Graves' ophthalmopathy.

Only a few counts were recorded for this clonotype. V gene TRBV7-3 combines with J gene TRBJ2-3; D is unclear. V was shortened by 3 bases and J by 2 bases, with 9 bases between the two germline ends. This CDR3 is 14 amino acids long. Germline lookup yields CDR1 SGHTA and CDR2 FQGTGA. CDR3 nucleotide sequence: TGTGCCAGCAGCTTTCAACTAAACACAGATACGCAGTATTTT. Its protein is CASSFQLNTDTQYF.

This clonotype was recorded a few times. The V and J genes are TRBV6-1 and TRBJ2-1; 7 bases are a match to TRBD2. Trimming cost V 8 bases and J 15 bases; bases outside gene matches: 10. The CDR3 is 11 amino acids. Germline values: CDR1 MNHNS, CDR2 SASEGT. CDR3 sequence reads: CASPLGTILFF. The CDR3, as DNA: TGTGCCAGCCCCTTGGGGACTATTCTGTTCTTC.

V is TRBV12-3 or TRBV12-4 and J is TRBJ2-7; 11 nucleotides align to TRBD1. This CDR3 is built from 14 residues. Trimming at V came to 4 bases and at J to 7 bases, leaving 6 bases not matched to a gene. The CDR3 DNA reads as TGTGCCAGCAGTTACGGACAGGGGGCTGAAGAGCAGTACTTC. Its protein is CASSYGQGAEEQYF.

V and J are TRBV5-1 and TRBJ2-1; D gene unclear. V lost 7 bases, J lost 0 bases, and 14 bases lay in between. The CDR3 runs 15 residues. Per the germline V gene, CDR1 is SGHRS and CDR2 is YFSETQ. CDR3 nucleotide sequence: TGCGCCAGCCACGTTAGCTCGAGCTCCTACAATGAGCAGTTCTTC. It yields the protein CASHVSSSSYNEQFF.

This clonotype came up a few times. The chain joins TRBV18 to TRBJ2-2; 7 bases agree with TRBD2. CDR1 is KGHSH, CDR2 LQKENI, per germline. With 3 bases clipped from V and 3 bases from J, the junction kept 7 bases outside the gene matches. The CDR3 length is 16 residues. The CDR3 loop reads CASSPSREVHTGELFF. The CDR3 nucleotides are TGTGCCAGCTCACCCTCTCGGGAGGTCCACACCGGGGAGCTGTTTTTT.

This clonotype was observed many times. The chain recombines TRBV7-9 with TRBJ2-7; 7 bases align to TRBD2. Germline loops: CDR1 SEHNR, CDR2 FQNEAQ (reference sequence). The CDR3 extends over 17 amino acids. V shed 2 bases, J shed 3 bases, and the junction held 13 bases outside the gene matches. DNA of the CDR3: TGTGCCAGCAGCTTACGGGAGGCCGGGCGGGGCCGCTACGAGCAGTACTTC. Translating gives CASSLREAGRGRYEQYF.

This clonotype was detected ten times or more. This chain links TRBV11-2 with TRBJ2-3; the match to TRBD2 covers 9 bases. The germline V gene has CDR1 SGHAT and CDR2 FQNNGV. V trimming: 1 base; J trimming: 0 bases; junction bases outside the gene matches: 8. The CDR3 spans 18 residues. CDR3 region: CASSLVPGLAKSTDTQYF. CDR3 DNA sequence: TGTGCCAGCAGCTTAGTCCCGGGACTAGCCAAGAGCACAGATACGCAGTATTTT.

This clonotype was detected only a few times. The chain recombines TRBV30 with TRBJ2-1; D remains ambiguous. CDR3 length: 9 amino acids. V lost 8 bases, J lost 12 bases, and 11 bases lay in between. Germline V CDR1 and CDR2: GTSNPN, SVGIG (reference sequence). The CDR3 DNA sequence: TGTGCCGGCTCCCCCGGGCAGTTCTTC. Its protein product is CAGSPGQFF.

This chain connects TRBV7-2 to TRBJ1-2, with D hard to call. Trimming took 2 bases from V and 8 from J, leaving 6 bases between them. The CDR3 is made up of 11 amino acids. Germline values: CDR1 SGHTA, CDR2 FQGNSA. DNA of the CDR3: TGTGCCAGCAGCTTAAGACGGGGCTACACCTTC. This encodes CASSLRRGYTF.

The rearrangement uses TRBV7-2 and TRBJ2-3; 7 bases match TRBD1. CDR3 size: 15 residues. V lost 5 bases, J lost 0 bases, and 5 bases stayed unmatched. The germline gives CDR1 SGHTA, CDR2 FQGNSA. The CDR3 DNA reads TGTGCCAGCAGCCGGGACAGCATTAGCACAGATACGCAGTATTTT. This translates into CASSRDSISTDTQYF. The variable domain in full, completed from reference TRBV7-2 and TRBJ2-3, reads GAGVSQSPSNKVTEKGKDVELRCDPISGHTALYWYRQSLGQGLEFLIYFQGNSAPDKSGLPSDRFSAERTGGSVSTLTIQRTQQEDSAVYLCASSRDSISTDTQYFGPGTRLTVL.

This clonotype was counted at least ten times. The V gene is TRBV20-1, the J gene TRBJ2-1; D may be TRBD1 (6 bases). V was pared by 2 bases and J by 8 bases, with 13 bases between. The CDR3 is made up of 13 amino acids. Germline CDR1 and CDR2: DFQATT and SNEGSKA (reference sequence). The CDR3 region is CSARPLGAHEQFF. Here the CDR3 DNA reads TGCAGTGCTAGACCCCTGGGGGCCCATGAGCAGTTCTTC.

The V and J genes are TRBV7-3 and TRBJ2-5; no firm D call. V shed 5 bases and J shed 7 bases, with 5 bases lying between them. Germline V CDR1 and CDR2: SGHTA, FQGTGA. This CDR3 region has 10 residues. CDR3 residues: CASSHGTQYF. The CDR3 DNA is TGTGCCAGCAGCCACGGGACCCAGTACTTC.

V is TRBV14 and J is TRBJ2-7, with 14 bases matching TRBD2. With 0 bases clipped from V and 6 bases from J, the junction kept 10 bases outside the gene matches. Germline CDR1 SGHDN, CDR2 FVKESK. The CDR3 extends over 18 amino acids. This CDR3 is CASSQDSGTSGSGSEQYF. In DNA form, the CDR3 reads TGTGCCAGCAGCCAAGATTCGGGGACTAGCGGGAGTGGTTCCGAGCAGTACTTC. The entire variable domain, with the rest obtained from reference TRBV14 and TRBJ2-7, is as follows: EAGVTQFPSHSVIEKGQTVTLRCDPISGHDNLYWYRRVMGKEIKFLLHFVKESKQDESGMPNNRFLAERTGGTYSTLKVQPAELEDSGVYFCASSQDSGTSGSGSEQYFGPGTRLTVT.

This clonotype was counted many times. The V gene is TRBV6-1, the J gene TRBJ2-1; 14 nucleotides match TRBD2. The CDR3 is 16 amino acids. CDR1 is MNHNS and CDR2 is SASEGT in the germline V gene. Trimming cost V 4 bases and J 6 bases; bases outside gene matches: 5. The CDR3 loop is CASSGQGLAGVNEQFF. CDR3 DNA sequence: TGTGCCAGCAGTGGCCAGGGACTAGCGGGAGTCAATGAGCAGTTCTTC.

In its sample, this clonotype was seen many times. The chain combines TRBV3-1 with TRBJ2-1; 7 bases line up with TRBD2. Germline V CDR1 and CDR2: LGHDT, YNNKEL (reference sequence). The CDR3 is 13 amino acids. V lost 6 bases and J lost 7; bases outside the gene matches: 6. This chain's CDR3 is CASSRRGGNEQFF. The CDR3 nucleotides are TGTGCCAGCAGTCGGAGGGGAGGGAATGAGCAGTTCTTC.

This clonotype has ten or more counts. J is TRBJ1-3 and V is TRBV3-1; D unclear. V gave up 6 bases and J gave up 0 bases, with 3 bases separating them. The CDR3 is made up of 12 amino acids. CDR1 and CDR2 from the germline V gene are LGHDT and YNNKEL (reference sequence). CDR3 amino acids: CASRNSGNTIYF. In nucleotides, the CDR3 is TGTGCCAGCAGAAACTCTGGAAACACCATATATTTT.

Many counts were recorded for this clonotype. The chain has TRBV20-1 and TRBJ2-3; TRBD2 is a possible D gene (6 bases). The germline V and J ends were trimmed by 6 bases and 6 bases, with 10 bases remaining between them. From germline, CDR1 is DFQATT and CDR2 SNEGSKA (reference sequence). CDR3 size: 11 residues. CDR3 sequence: CSAVGGDTQYF. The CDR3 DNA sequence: TGCAGTGCCGTAGGAGGGGATACGCAGTATTTT.

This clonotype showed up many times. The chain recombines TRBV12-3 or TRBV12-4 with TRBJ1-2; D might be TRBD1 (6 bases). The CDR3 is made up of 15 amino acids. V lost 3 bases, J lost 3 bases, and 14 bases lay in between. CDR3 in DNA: TGTGCCAGCAGTTTCTGGGACACGGATTACTATGGCTACACCTTC. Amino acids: CASSFWDTDYYGYTF.

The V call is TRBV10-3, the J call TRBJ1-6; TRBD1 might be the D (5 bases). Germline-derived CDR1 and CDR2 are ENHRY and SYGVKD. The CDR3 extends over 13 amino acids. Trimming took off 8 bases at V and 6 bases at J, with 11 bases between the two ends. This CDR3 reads CAIGWGGNSPLHF. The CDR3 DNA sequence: TGTGCCATCGGGTGGGGCGGTAATTCACCCCTCCACTTT.

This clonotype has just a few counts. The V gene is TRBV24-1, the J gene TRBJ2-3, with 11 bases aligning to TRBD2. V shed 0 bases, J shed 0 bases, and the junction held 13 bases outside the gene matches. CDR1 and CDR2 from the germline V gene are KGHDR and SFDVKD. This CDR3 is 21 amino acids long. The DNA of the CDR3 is TGTGCCACCAGTGATTTGGGGATACTAGCGGGAGAATACGATAGCACAGATACGCAGTATTTT. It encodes CATSDLGILAGEYDSTDTQYF.

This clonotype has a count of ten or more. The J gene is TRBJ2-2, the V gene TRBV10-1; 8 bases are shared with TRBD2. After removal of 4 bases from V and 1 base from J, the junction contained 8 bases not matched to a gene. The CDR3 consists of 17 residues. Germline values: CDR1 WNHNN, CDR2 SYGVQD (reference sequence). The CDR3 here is CASSGTGAGENTGELFF. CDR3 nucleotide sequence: TGCGCCAGCAGTGGGACCGGAGCGGGAGAGAACACCGGGGAGCTGTTTTTT.

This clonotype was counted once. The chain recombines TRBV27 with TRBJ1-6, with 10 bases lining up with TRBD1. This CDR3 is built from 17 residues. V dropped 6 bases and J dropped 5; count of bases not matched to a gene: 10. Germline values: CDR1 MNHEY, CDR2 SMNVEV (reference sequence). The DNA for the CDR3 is TGTGCCAGCAGCCAATGGGCCGGGACAGGGGATAATTCACCCCTCCACTTT. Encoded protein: CASSQWAGTGDNSPLHF.

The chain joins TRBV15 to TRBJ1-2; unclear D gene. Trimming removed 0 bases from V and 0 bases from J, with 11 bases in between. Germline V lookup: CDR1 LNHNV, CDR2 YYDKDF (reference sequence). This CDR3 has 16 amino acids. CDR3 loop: CATSRDVQGPNYGYTF. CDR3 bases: TGTGCCACCAGCAGAGATGTACAAGGTCCTAACTATGGCTACACCTTC.

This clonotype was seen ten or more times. The CDR3: CASSSSGLAGDTQYF. CDR3 DNA sequence: TGTGCCAGCAGCTCGAGCGGACTAGCGGGTGATACGCAGTATTTT. The genes are TRBV7-9 and TRBJ2-3; TRBD2 agrees at 11 bases. Germline CDR1 SEHNR, CDR2 FQNEAQ (reference sequence). This CDR3 has 15 amino acids. The J segment lost 6 bases and the V segment lost 4 bases, leaving 6 bases of the junction unmatched.

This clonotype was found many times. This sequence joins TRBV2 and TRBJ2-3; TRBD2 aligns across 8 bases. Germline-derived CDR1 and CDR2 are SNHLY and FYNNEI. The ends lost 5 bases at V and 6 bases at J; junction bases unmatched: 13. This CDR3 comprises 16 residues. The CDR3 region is CASSPGVAGYYDTQYF. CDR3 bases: TGTGCCAGCAGTCCCGGGGTAGCGGGATACTACGATACGCAGTATTTT.

The CDR3 sequence: CAASLGRGTEAFF. The CDR3 DNA follows: TGTGCCGCTTCTTTGGGAAGAGGGACTGAAGCTTTCTTT. The chain employs TRBV28 and TRBJ1-1; D call uncertain. This CDR3 is 13 amino acids long. The germline CDR1 and CDR2 sequences are MDHEN and SYDVKM. With 11 bases removed from V and 5 bases from J, the gap between germline ends came to 18 bases.

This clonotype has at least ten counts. The CDR3 protein is CASSAVDANNEQFF. The CDR3, as DNA: TGTGCCAGCAGCGCCGTAGACGCAAACAATGAGCAGTTCTTC. The chain uses TRBV9 and TRBJ2-1; D call uncertain. Trimming cost V 3 bases and J 5 bases, with 12 bases left between them. Germline assignment: CDR1 SGDLS and CDR2 YYNGEE. CDR3 length: 14 residues.

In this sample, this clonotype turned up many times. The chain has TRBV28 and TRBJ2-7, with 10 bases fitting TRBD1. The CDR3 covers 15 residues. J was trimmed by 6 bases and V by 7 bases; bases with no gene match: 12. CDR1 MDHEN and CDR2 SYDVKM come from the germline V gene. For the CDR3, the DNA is TGTGCCAGCACCCACCTCGGGACAGGGGACCGCGAGCAGTACTTC. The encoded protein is CASTHLGTGDREQYF.

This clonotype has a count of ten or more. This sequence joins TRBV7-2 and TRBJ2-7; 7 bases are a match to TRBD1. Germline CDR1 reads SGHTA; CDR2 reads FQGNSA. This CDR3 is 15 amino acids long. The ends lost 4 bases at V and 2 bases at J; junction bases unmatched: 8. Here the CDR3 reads CASSSTGTVTYEQYF. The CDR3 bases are TGTGCCAGCAGCTCCACCGGGACAGTAACCTACGAGCAGTACTTC.

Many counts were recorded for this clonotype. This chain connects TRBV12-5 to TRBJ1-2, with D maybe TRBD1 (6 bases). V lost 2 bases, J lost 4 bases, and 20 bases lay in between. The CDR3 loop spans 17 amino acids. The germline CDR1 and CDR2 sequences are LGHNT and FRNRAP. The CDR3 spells CASGLPPKGGRIYGYTF. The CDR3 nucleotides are TGTGCTAGTGGTTTGCCGCCAAAAGGGGGTCGGATCTATGGCTACACCTTC.

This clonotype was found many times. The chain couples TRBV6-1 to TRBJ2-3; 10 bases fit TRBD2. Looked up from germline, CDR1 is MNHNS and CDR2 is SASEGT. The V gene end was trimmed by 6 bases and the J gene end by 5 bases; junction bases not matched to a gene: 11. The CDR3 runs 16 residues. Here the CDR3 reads CASSPSSGRGGDTQYF. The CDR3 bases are TGTGCCAGCAGCCCCTCTAGCGGGAGAGGAGGAGATACGCAGTATTTT.

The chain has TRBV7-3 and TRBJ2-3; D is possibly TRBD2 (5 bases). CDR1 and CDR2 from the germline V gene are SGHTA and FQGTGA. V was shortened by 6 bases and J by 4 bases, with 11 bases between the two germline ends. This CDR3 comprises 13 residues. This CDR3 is CASSLLSADTQYF. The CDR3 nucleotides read TGTGCCAGCAGTTTACTTAGCGCAGATACGCAGTATTTT.